This TCR beta chain was recovered during a study of T cell responses to AZD1222 COVID-19 vaccine. Assay: immunoSEQ multiplex PCR; the TCRdb copy retains only in-frame clones and omits some. The sample holds 100,000 to 150,000 clones, approximately 84% seen once. There are 13 residues in the CDR3. Trimming removed 2 bases at V and 1 base at J, with 3 bases between. Germline V CDR1 and CDR2: MNHNS, SASEGT. Points on this clone: The antigen is unknown.

Overall study results and limits: Spike-wide coverage was observed for vaccine-associated CD4 TCRs, with dominant responses at 160-218 and 743-854. Reportedly, close to half of spike-specific TCRs are directed against unmutated variant regions. Repertoire sampling occurred only after the peak T cell response. The donor group comprised mostly white British people and more females; the analysis possibly underestimated clonal diversity.

The receptor comes from an adult in good health. Material: peripheral blood, obtained on day 0 of AZD1222 vaccination. This chain connects TRBV6-1 to TRBJ1-5; D ambiguous. The DNA of the CDR3 is TGTGCCAGCAGTGAATTCAGCAATCAGCCCCAGCATTTT. This codes for CASSEFSNQPQHF.